These T cell receptor beta chains were read from a single sample in a study of molecular identifiers for immune sequencing clone quantification. MiXCR was run by TCRdb on the PCR reads, yielding one entry per CDR3 protein. The sample records some 320,000 distinct CDR3 sequences, roughly 24% being singletons. The sequenced sample consisted of naive CD8+ T cells from blood, with Jurkat cell RNA spiked in. Receptor source: a human donor in good health. Some libraries in this study had Jurkat cell RNA spiked in. CDR3s include the opening cysteine and the closing phenylalanine or tryptophan. Fields, in order: clone size, V gene, D gene, J gene, CDR3 DNA, CDR3 protein. D genes are given only for firm matches. Rows give clone size only sometimes, using once, few, many, or a class for an expanded clone.

clone size: many
V gene: TRBV4-3
D gene: TRBD2
J gene: TRBJ2-3
CDR3 DNA: TGCGCCAGCAGCCAAGATACGTTTCCTAGCGGGATCACAGATACGCAGTATTTT
CDR3 protein: CASSQDTFPSGITDTQYF

clone size: many
V gene: TRBV14
D gene: NA
J gene: TRBJ2-7
CDR3 DNA: TGTGCCAGCAGCCAAACAGACAGCTACGAGCAGTACTTC
CDR3 protein: CASSQTDSYEQYF

clone size: many
V gene: TRBV5-1
D gene: NA
J gene: TRBJ1-4
CDR3 DNA: TGCGCCAGCAGCTTGCCGTCAGGGAAGAGCAATGAAAAACTGTTTTTT
CDR3 protein: CASSLPSGKSNEKLFF

clone size: NA
V gene: TRBV20-1
D gene: NA
J gene: TRBJ2-7
CDR3 DNA: TGCAGTGCTAGAGATTGGAGTCTGACCTCCTACGAGCAGTACTTC
CDR3 protein: CSARDWSLTSYEQYF

clone size: many
V gene: TRBV5-1
D gene: TRBD1
J gene: TRBJ2-2
CDR3 DNA: TGCGCCAGCAGCAGAGGACAGGAACCCACCGGGGAGCTGTTTTTT
CDR3 protein: CASSRGQEPTGELFF

clone size: NA
V gene: TRBV5-1
D gene: NA
J gene: TRBJ2-3
CDR3 DNA: TGCGCCAGCAGCCCTGGCGGGGCCCGCATTAAACGGGGGGATACGCAGTATTTT
CDR3 protein: CASSPGGARIKRGDTQYF

clone size: NA
V gene: TRBV12-3/TRBV12-4
D gene: TRBD1
J gene: TRBJ2-3
CDR3 DNA: TGTGCCAGCAGTTGGACAGGGGGGAAAGATACGCAGTATTTT
CDR3 protein: CASSWTGGKDTQYF

clone size: few
V gene: TRBV7-9
D gene: NA
J gene: TRBJ1-2
CDR3 DNA: TGTGCCAGCAGCCGGACAGAAAGCAACTATGGCTACACCTTC
CDR3 protein: CASSRTESNYGYTF

clone size: many
V gene: TRBV7-9
D gene: TRBD1
J gene: TRBJ2-7
CDR3 DNA: TGTGCCAGCAGCTTAGCGGTCCGAGACAGGGGGTCATACGAGCAGTACTTC
CDR3 protein: CASSLAVRDRGSYEQYF

clone size: many
V gene: TRBV29-1
D gene: NA
J gene: TRBJ1-1
CDR3 DNA: TGCAGCGGCCAGGAACCTAACACTGAAGCTTTCTTT
CDR3 protein: CSGQEPNTEAFF

clone size: NA
V gene: TRBV5-4
D gene: NA
J gene: TRBJ2-1
CDR3 DNA: TGTGCCAGCACCGGCTCCTACAATGAGCAGTTCTTC
CDR3 protein: CASTGSYNEQFF

clone size: many
V gene: TRBV23-1
D gene: TRBD1
J gene: TRBJ2-5
CDR3 DNA: TGCGCCAGCAGTCAAACCGGGACAGACTTCCAAGAGACCCAGTACTTC
CDR3 protein: CASSQTGTDFQETQYF

clone size: many
V gene: TRBV19
D gene: NA
J gene: TRBJ2-7
CDR3 DNA: TGTGCCAGTAGTCTCCCGACAGGATCTTACGAGCAGTACTTC
CDR3 protein: CASSLPTGSYEQYF

clone size: many
V gene: TRBV12-3/TRBV12-4
D gene: NA
J gene: TRBJ2-3
CDR3 DNA: TGTGCCAGCAATCCTAGCCTCACAGATACGCAGTATTTT
CDR3 protein: CASNPSLTDTQYF

clone size: NA
V gene: TRBV27
D gene: NA
J gene: TRBJ2-7
CDR3 DNA: TGTGCCAGCAGTTTATTAGGCGGCTCCTACCGCGAGCAGTACTTC
CDR3 protein: CASSLLGGSYREQYF

clone size: NA
V gene: TRBV13
D gene: NA
J gene: TRBJ2-7
CDR3 DNA: TGTGCCCGCCGCCGCTTTGACTCTTTCTACGAGCAGTACTTC
CDR3 protein: CARRRFDSFYEQYF

clone size: many
V gene: TRBV4-3
D gene: NA
J gene: TRBJ2-3
CDR3 DNA: TGCGCCAGCAGCTCTCAGGGAAGCCCAGATACGCAGTATTTT
CDR3 protein: CASSSQGSPDTQYF

clone size: NA
V gene: TRBV9
D gene: NA
J gene: TRBJ1-5
CDR3 DNA: TGTGCCAGCAGCGTTGGGTGGGGGGATCAGCCCCAGCATTTT
CDR3 protein: CASSVGWGDQPQHF

clone size: few
V gene: TRBV5-5
D gene: TRBD2
J gene: TRBJ2-3
CDR3 DNA: TGTGCCAGCAGCTGGGAGGGAGGGCCCCCTTGGGATACGCAGTATTTT
CDR3 protein: CASSWEGGPPWDTQYF

clone size: NA
V gene: TRBV19
D gene: TRBD1
J gene: TRBJ2-2
CDR3 DNA: TGTGCCAGTGGACAGGGGGCCAGGGAGCTGTTTTTT
CDR3 protein: CASGQGARELFF

clone size: NA
V gene: TRBV19
D gene: NA
J gene: TRBJ2-7
CDR3 DNA: TGTGCCAGTAGTATGGGGAGAGGGCCAACCTACGAGCAGTACTTC
CDR3 protein: CASSMGRGPTYEQYF

clone size: few
V gene: TRBV3-1
D gene: NA
J gene: TRBJ2-5
CDR3 DNA: TGTGCCAGCAGCCAACCACAGGATACCTACCAAGAGACCCAGTACTTC
CDR3 protein: CASSQPQDTYQETQYF

clone size: NA
V gene: TRBV20-1
D gene: TRBD1
J gene: TRBJ2-7
CDR3 DNA: TGCAGTGCTAGGGTTTACAGGGGGAGCGAGCAGTACTTC
CDR3 protein: CSARVYRGSEQYF

clone size: NA
V gene: TRBV15
D gene: NA
J gene: TRBJ1-2
CDR3 DNA: TGTGCCACCAGCAGAGTTGACAAGGCTTATGGCTACACCTTC
CDR3 protein: CATSRVDKAYGYTF

clone size: NA
V gene: TRBV27
D gene: NA
J gene: TRBJ2-7
CDR3 DNA: TGTGCCAGCAGTTTAAGAGGGGTAGGGGGTCCCTACGAGCAGTACTTC
CDR3 protein: CASSLRGVGGPYEQYF

clone size: few
V gene: TRBV6-5
D gene: NA
J gene: TRBJ1-1
CDR3 DNA: TGTGCCAGCAGCTGGAGGGGGATTAACACTGAAGCTTTCTTT
CDR3 protein: CASSWRGINTEAFF

clone size: many
V gene: TRBV15
D gene: NA
J gene: TRBJ1-5
CDR3 DNA: TGTGCCACCAGCAGAGGGACAGATAGCAATCAGCCCCAGCATTTT
CDR3 protein: CATSRGTDSNQPQHF

clone size: NA
V gene: TRBV6-2/TRBV6-3
D gene: NA
J gene: TRBJ2-3
CDR3 DNA: TGTGCCAGCAGGGCGGCGGATGCGCAGTATTTT
CDR3 protein: CASRAADAQYF

clone size: many
V gene: TRBV30
D gene: NA
J gene: TRBJ1-1
CDR3 DNA: TGTGCCTGGAGTTTGGACACTGAAGCTTTCTTT
CDR3 protein: CAWSLDTEAFF

clone size: many
V gene: TRBV7-9
D gene: NA
J gene: TRBJ2-5
CDR3 DNA: TGTGCCAGCAGCTCTCGGACTGGAGAGACCCAGTACTTC
CDR3 protein: CASSSRTGETQYF

clone size: many
V gene: TRBV6-6
D gene: NA
J gene: TRBJ2-7
CDR3 DNA: TGTGCCAGCAGTACAGAACAGGGCCACGAGCAGTACTTC
CDR3 protein: CASSTEQGHEQYF

clone size: many
V gene: TRBV6-1
D gene: NA
J gene: TRBJ1-2
CDR3 DNA: TGTGCCAGTTACCCAGACAGGTTTGACGTTGGGGGCTACACCTTC
CDR3 protein: CASYPDRFDVGGYTF

clone size: few
V gene: TRBV5-4
D gene: NA
J gene: TRBJ1-1
CDR3 DNA: TGTGCCAGCAGCTTGGTGGGACACTGGAACACTGAAGCTTTCTTT
CDR3 protein: CASSLVGHWNTEAFF

clone size: few
V gene: TRBV5-4
D gene: NA
J gene: TRBJ1-2
CDR3 DNA: TGTGCCAGCAGCTTGGGGGAGAGAACCTACTATGGCTACACCTTC
CDR3 protein: CASSLGERTYYGYTF

clone size: many
V gene: TRBV7-9
D gene: NA
J gene: TRBJ2-7
CDR3 DNA: TGTGCCAGCAGCTTGGGGGGACCGTTCTACGAGCAGTACTTC
CDR3 protein: CASSLGGPFYEQYF

clone size: many
V gene: TRBV5-4
D gene: NA
J gene: TRBJ2-5
CDR3 DNA: TGTGCCAGCAGCTTGGAGGGAGGCGAGGAGACCCAGTACTTC
CDR3 protein: CASSLEGGEETQYF

clone size: once
V gene: TRBV10-3
D gene: NA
J gene: TRBJ2-7
CDR3 DNA: TGTGCCGTCAGTGAAACGGGGGGCAGCTACGAGCAGTACTTC
CDR3 protein: CAVSETGGSYEQYF

clone size: few
V gene: TRBV6-6
D gene: NA
J gene: TRBJ2-7
CDR3 DNA: TGTGCCAGCCTCGGGGAGCTTCGGGGATGGGAGCAGTACTTC
CDR3 protein: CASLGELRGWEQYF

clone size: once
V gene: TRBV7-9
D gene: TRBD1
J gene: TRBJ2-7
CDR3 DNA: TGTGCCAGCAGCCCTTGGGACAGGACTAACGAGCAGTACTTC
CDR3 protein: CASSPWDRTNEQYF

clone size: NA
V gene: TRBV4-1
D gene: TRBD2
J gene: TRBJ2-3
CDR3 DNA: TGCGCCAGCAGCCAAGTTACCGGGACTAGCAGGATAACAGATACGCAGTATTTT
CDR3 protein: CASSQVTGTSRITDTQYF

clone size: NA
V gene: TRBV24-1
D gene: NA
J gene: TRBJ2-1
CDR3 DNA: TGTGCCACCAGTGATTTTGGGGGTTCCTACAATGAGCAGTTCTTC
CDR3 protein: CATSDFGGSYNEQFF

clone size: few
V gene: TRBV20-1
D gene: NA
J gene: TRBJ2-5
CDR3 DNA: TGCAGTGCTCCCAGACTGAACAGGGGGGGAGAGACCCAGTACTTC
CDR3 protein: CSAPRLNRGGETQYF

clone size: NA
V gene: TRBV7-9
D gene: NA
J gene: TRBJ1-6
CDR3 DNA: TGTGCCAGCAGCGTACATGAGATTTCTTCACCCCTCCACTTT
CDR3 protein: CASSVHEISSPLHF

clone size: few
V gene: TRBV6-5
D gene: TRBD1
J gene: TRBJ2-7
CDR3 DNA: TGTGCCAGCAGCTACGGGACAGGGTCGGTCGAGCAGTACTTC
CDR3 protein: CASSYGTGSVEQYF

clone size: many
V gene: TRBV2
D gene: TRBD2
J gene: TRBJ2-3
CDR3 DNA: TGTGCCAGCAGAAAAGGGGCTAGCGGGACTATCACAGATACGCAGTATTTT
CDR3 protein: CASRKGASGTITDTQYF

clone size: many
V gene: TRBV28
D gene: NA
J gene: TRBJ1-4
CDR3 DNA: TGTGCCAGCAGCCCAGGCGCGCTGCGATATGAAAAACTGTTTTTT
CDR3 protein: CASSPGALRYEKLFF

clone size: NA
V gene: TRBV12-3/TRBV12-4
D gene: NA
J gene: TRBJ2-2
CDR3 DNA: TGTGCCAGCAGTTTTCATGGGGCAAGGAACACCGGGGAGCTGTTTTTT
CDR3 protein: CASSFHGARNTGELFF

clone size: NA
V gene: TRBV6-2/TRBV6-3
D gene: TRBD2
J gene: TRBJ2-6
CDR3 DNA: TGTGCCAGCAGTTACTCCCGAAGCGGGGGGTTCTCTGGGGCCAACGTCCTGACTTTC
CDR3 protein: CASSYSRSGGFSGANVLTF

clone size: many
V gene: TRBV7-3
D gene: NA
J gene: TRBJ2-5
CDR3 DNA: TGTGCCAGCAGCCCCAGCGGAGCTAGCGAGACCCAGTACTTC
CDR3 protein: CASSPSGASETQYF

clone size: many
V gene: TRBV7-9
D gene: NA
J gene: TRBJ1-5
CDR3 DNA: TGTGCCAGCAGCTTAGCGCGGGACGATCAGCCCCAGCATTTT
CDR3 protein: CASSLARDDQPQHF

clone size: many
V gene: TRBV6-5
D gene: NA
J gene: TRBJ1-1
CDR3 DNA: TGTGCCAGCAGTTACAGGGAACTAAACACTGAAGCTTTCTTT
CDR3 protein: CASSYRELNTEAFF

clone size: NA
V gene: TRBV10-3
D gene: TRBD2
J gene: TRBJ2-7
CDR3 DNA: TGTGCCATCAGTGAGGGACTAGCGGGAACCGCCTACGAGCAGTACTTC
CDR3 protein: CAISEGLAGTAYEQYF

clone size: NA
V gene: TRBV30
D gene: NA
J gene: TRBJ1-1
CDR3 DNA: TGTGCCTGGGAGGAAGGGACGTCTGAAGCTTTCTTT
CDR3 protein: CAWEEGTSEAFF